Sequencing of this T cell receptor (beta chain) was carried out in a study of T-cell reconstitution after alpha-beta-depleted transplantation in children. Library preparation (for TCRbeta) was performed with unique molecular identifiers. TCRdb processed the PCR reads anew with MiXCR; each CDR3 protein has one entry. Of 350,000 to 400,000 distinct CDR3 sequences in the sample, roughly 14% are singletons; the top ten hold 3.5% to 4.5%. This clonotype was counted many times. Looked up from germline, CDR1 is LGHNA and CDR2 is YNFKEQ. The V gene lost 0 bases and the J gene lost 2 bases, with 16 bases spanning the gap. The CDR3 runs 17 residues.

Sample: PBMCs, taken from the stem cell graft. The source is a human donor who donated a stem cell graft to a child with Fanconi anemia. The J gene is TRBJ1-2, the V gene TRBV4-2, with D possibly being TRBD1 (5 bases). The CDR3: CASSQETPSGWNYGYTF. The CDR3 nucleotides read TGTGCCAGCAGCCAAGAAACCCCCTCAGGGTGGAACTATGGCTACACCTTC.